The next 23 T cell receptor beta chains were all read from a single sample in a study of early T cells in non-severe SARS-CoV-2 infection. TCRdb used MiXCR to reprocess the 5' RACE reads, holding one entry per CDR3 protein. The sample has 70,000 to 85,000 distinct CDR3 sequences; 9% to 13% are singletons. The sample comprised whole blood. The receptors derive from an adult who was a healthcare worker with PCR-confirmed SARS-CoV-2 infection or an uninfected control (not recorded which).

This clonotype appeared a few times. The V gene is TRBV5-6, the J gene TRBJ2-3, with 7 bases fitting TRBD2. Germline CDR1 reads SGHDT; CDR2 reads YYEEEE. The CDR3 has 16 residues. The ends lost 2 bases at V and 3 bases at J; junction bases unmatched: 9. In nucleotides, the CDR3 is TGTGCCAGCAGCTTATGGGCGGGAGTGGGAACAGATACGCAGTATTTT. Protein product: CASSLWAGVGTDTQYF.

The J gene is TRBJ1-1, the V gene TRBV27, with D uncertain. The germline gives CDR1 MNHEY, CDR2 SMNVEV (reference sequence). The V gene lost 4 bases and the J gene lost 1 base, with 7 bases spanning the gap. The CDR3 sequence is 13 residues long. The CDR3 nucleotides read TGTGCCAGCAGTTCTACATGGAACACTGAAGCTTTCTTT. Its translation is CASSSTWNTEAFF.

This clonotype was found many times. This chain joins TRBV7-2 and TRBJ2-2; tentative D call: TRBD1 (6 bases). Between the trimmed V and J ends, which lost 6 bases and 5 bases, there was a span of 13 bases. In germline, CDR1 is SGHTA, CDR2 FQGNSA. The CDR3 extends over 14 amino acids. CDR3 loop: CASSPRGNTGELFF. As DNA, the CDR3 is TGTGCCAGCAGTCCCAGGGGAAATACCGGGGAGCTGTTTTTT.

In this sample, this clonotype turned up many times. The chain is built from TRBV7-9 and TRBJ2-1; D not resolved. The germline V gene encodes CDR1 SEHNR and CDR2 FQNEAQ (reference sequence). V dropped 7 bases and J dropped 1 base, with 11 bases sitting between them. The CDR3 has 14 residues. CDR3 sequence (DNA): TGTGCCAGCATGCAAGAAGCGTCCTACAATGAGCAGTTCTTC. Its protein is CASMQEASYNEQFF.

This clonotype occurred a few times. The V and J genes are TRBV25-1 and TRBJ1-1, with D possibly being TRBD1 (5 bases). Germline V gene sequence: CDR1 MGHDK, CDR2 SYGVNS. Trimming pared 4 bases from V and 9 bases from J, leaving 18 bases between. The CDR3 contains 14 residues. CDR3 DNA sequence: TGTGCCAGCAGTGCTCCCGGGGTTACAGGTAAAGCTTTCTTT. As protein: CASSAPGVTGKAFF.

Here the CDR3 reads CASSYSLVGTSGYNSYNEQFF. The CDR3 bases are TGTGCCAGCAGTTACTCTCTAGTCGGGACTAGCGGTTATAACTCCTACAATGAGCAGTTCTTC. The V call is TRBV6-5, the J call TRBJ2-1, with TRBD2 identical over 11 bases. Germline CDR1 MNHEY, CDR2 SVGAGI. V shed 0 bases, J shed 0 bases, and the junction held 13 bases outside the gene matches. The CDR3 spans 21 residues.

This clonotype came up a few times. V usage is TRBV18 and J usage is TRBJ2-1; 8 positions agree with TRBD2. The CDR3 runs to 15 residues. The V segment lost 5 bases and the J segment 10 bases; nucleotides outside the gene matches: 13. CDR1 KGHSH and CDR2 LQKENI come from the germline V gene. As DNA, the CDR3 is TGTGCCAGCTCATCTAAGCGGGGGCCCGAAGTGGAGCAGTTCTTC. Its translation is CASSSKRGPEVEQFF.

This clonotype appeared once. This may arise from a read error, as a much more abundant clone is one base away. This chain uses TRBV12-3 or TRBV12-4 with TRBJ2-5; weak D call: TRBD1 (6 bases). The CDR3 extends over 14 amino acids. DNA for the CDR3: TGTGCCAGCAGCCAGGGGCCCCTAGGAGAGACCCAGTGCTTC. It encodes CASSQGPLGETQCF.

The chain joins TRBV5-8 to TRBJ2-3; no reliable D call. The CDR3 loop spans 13 amino acids. Trimming stripped 7 bases from V and 3 bases from J, with 12 bases between. CDR1 is SGHTS, CDR2 YDEGEE, per germline. The CDR3 is CASPTRKTDTQYF. The DNA of the CDR3 is TGTGCCAGCCCAACCCGCAAGACAGATACGCAGTATTTT. Full variable domain (outside the CDR3, taken from reference TRBV5-8 and TRBJ2-3): EAGVTQSPTHLIKTRGQQATLRCSPISGHTSVYWYQQALGLGLQFLLWYDEGEERNRGNFPPRFSGRQFPNYSSELNVNALELEDSALYLCASPTRKTDTQYFGPGTRLTVL.

This clonotype was counted at least ten times. The rearrangement uses TRBV18 and TRBJ2-7; D tentatively fits TRBD1 or TRBD2 (5 bases each). This CDR3 is 15 amino acids long. Germline-derived CDR1 and CDR2 are KGHSH and LQKENI. With 5 bases removed from V and 3 bases from J, the gap between germline ends came to 17 bases. The CDR3 region has the DNA TGTGCCAGCTCATCGCCTACGGGACCAGTCTACGAGCAGTACTTC. It codes for CASSSPTGPVYEQYF.

The sample holds many counts of this clonotype. This chain connects TRBV7-3 to TRBJ2-3, with D tentatively TRBD1 or TRBD2 (5 bases each). Germline CDR1 SGHTA, CDR2 FQGTGA. This CDR3 is 14 amino acids long. Between the trimmed V and J ends, which lost 5 bases and 8 bases, there was a span of 17 bases. CDR3 amino acids: CASSPPARDPTQYF. CDR3 nucleotides: TGTGCCAGCAGCCCACCGGCCCGGGACCCTACGCAGTATTTT.

This clonotype was found many times. This sequence joins TRBV29-1 and TRBJ1-4, with D maybe TRBD1 (5 bases). Trimming left V 7 bases short and J 3 bases short, with 21 bases between. The CDR3 sequence is 16 residues long. Per germline, CDR1 SQVTM and CDR2 ANQGSEA. For the CDR3, the DNA is TGCAGCGCCTTCGCCCGAGTCAAAGGGGCTAATGAAAAACTGTTTTTT. This sequence encodes CSAFARVKGANEKLFF.

The table lists this clonotype with a few counts. The chain uses TRBV29-1 and TRBJ2-3, with TRBD1 as a possible D gene (6 bases). Germline V gene sequence: CDR1 SQVTM, CDR2 ANQGSEA. V lost 1 base, J lost 0 bases, and 11 bases lay in between. The CDR3 spans 15 residues. CDR3 nucleotide sequence: TGCAGCGTTGAAGCAGGGGCCCCTAGCACAGATACGCAGTATTTT. Encoded protein: CSVEAGAPSTDTQYF.

This clonotype was observed many times. V and J are TRBV5-1 and TRBJ1-6, with D tentatively TRBD1 (5 bases). V was cut by 0 bases and J by 9 bases, with 16 bases left in between. Germline CDR1 is SGHRS and CDR2 is YFSETQ. This CDR3 contains 16 residues. The CDR3 DNA reads TGCGCCAGCAGCTTGGCGGCCCTGGACATGGGTTCACCCCTCCACTTT. Residues: CASSLAALDMGSPLHF.

By frequency in the sample, this clonotype is medium-sized. The chain employs TRBV12-3 or TRBV12-4 and TRBJ2-3; D ambiguous. V lost 6 bases and J 0 bases, leaving 4 bases between the germline ends. This CDR3 has 12 amino acids. In DNA form, the CDR3 reads TGTGCCAGCAGCTTTAGCACAGATACGCAGTATTTT. It specifies CASSFSTDTQYF.

The V and J genes are TRBV28 and TRBJ1-2, with D perhaps TRBD1 (6 bases). CDR3 length: 14 amino acids. V was cut by 3 bases and J by 6 bases, with 14 bases left in between. Germline CDR1 is MDHEN and CDR2 is SYDVKM. CDR3 DNA sequence: TGTGCCAGCAGTTTTCGGGGGGCAGGGCATGGCTACACCTTC. Amino acids: CASSFRGAGHGYTF.

This clonotype was recorded many times. The V and J genes are TRBV18 and TRBJ2-1, with 9 bases aligning to TRBD2. CDR1 is KGHSH and CDR2 is LQKENI in the germline V gene. The CDR3 spans 15 residues. The V gene end was trimmed by 3 bases and the J gene end by 8 bases; junction bases not matched to a gene: 8. The CDR3 DNA follows: TGTGCCAGCTCACCTACCGGGACTAGCTGGGATGAGCAGTTCTTC. The encoded protein is CASSPTGTSWDEQFF.

This clonotype was found many times. This chain connects TRBV20-1 to TRBJ2-5; TRBD2 might be the D (5 bases). The CDR3 covers 13 residues. V shed 5 bases and J shed 5 bases, with 15 bases lying between them. CDR1 is DFQATT, CDR2 SNEGSKA, per germline (reference sequence). CDR3 region: CSAPPAGRETQYF. The CDR3 DNA follows: TGCAGTGCTCCTCCGGCGGGTAGGGAGACCCAGTACTTC.

This clonotype has more than one count but fewer than ten. V and J are TRBV5-5 and TRBJ2-7, with TRBD2 matching 8 bases. Trimming took 0 bases from V and 6 from J; bases not matched to a gene: 8. The CDR3 spans 15 residues. Looked up from germline, CDR1 is SGHKS and CDR2 is YYEKEE (reference sequence). This chain's CDR3 is CASSLVSAGGPEQYF. CDR3 in DNA: TGTGCCAGCAGCTTGGTTTCCGCGGGAGGACCCGAGCAGTACTTC.

There are many counts of this clonotype. The chain has TRBV7-6 and TRBJ1-5; D gene unclear. This CDR3 spans 13 amino acids. Trimming cost V 3 bases and J 4 bases, with 7 bases left between them. CDR1 and CDR2 from the germline V gene are SGHVS and FNYEAQ. The CDR3 coding sequence is TGTGCCAGCAGCTTGACTGTGAATCAGCCCCAGCATTTT. Its translation: CASSLTVNQPQHF.

This chain uses TRBV10-3 with TRBJ1-3; 9 bases fit TRBD1. Per germline, CDR1 ENHRY and CDR2 SYGVKD. The CDR3 is 18 amino acids. J lost 0 bases, V lost 4 bases, and 10 bases had no gene match. The CDR3 region is CAISGTGEAFFSGNTIYF. The CDR3 DNA follows: TGTGCCATCAGTGGGACAGGGGAGGCCTTTTTCTCTGGAAACACCATATATTTT.

This chain joins TRBV20-1 and TRBJ2-5, with a weak D call TRBD2 (6 bases). Germline V gene lookup returns CDR1 DFQATT and CDR2 SNEGSKA (reference sequence). The length of the CDR3 is 15 residues. Trimming took off 6 bases at V and 2 bases at J, with 19 bases between the two ends. CDR3 region: CSANGDSLMQETQYF. The CDR3 DNA reads TGCAGTGCCAACGGGGACTCCCTCATGCAAGAGACCCAGTACTTC.

This clonotype turned up a few times. The chain combines TRBV5-1 with TRBJ2-1, with TRBD1 matching over 8 bases. V trimming: 4 bases; J trimming: 8 bases; junction bases outside the gene matches: 5. Germline V CDR1 and CDR2: SGHRS, YFSETQ. This CDR3 is 13 amino acids long. The CDR3 protein is CASSIDRGHEQFF. CDR3 coding DNA: TGCGCCAGCAGCATTGACAGGGGACATGAGCAGTTCTTC.